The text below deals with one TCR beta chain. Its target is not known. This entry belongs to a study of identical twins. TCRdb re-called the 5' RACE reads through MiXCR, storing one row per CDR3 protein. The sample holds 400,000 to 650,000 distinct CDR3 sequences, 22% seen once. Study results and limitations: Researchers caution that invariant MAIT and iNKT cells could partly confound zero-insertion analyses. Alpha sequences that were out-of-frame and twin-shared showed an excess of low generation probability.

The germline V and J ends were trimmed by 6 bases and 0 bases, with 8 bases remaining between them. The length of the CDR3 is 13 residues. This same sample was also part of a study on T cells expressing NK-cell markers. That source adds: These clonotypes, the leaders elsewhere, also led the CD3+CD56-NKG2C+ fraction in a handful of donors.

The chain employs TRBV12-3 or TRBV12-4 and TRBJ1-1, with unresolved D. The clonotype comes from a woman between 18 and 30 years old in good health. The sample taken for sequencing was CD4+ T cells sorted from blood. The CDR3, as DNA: TGTGCCAGCAGAAGGAGAATGAACACTGAAGCTTTCTTT. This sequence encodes CASRRRMNTEAFF.